The sample holds many counts of the clone carrying this T cell receptor beta chain. As yet, its antigen is unknown. TCR beta CDR3 sequences were amplified from RNA transcripts. The HTBI primer set served for first-round RT-PCR of the TCR CDR3. TCRdb used MiXCR to reprocess the multiplex PCR reads, holding one entry per CDR3 protein. In the table there are some 250,000 distinct CDR3 sequences, about 15% of which are singletons. The CDR3 is made up of 12 amino acids. Trimming shortened V by 6 bases and J by 13 bases, and 18 bases separated the two germline ends. This specimen comes from a study of T cells in Graves' hyperthyroidism and ophthalmopathy. Study-level findings and limits: Model predictions of ophthalmopathy came a median approximately 6 months before onset.

This sequence was found in a woman aged 35 to 49 with Graves' hyperthyroidism that later progressed to Graves' ophthalmopathy. The genes are TRBV12-3 or TRBV12-4 and TRBJ2-5, with D perhaps TRBD1 (5 bases). The sample comprised blood. This CDR3 reads CASSPVSWGLYF. The CDR3 region has the DNA TGTGCCAGCAGCCCCGTTTCGTGGGGCCTGTACTTC.